This T cell receptor beta chain derives from a study of shared clonotypes between healthy human individuals. The germline V gene encodes CDR1 LNHDA and CDR2 SQIVND (reference sequence). Deletions cut 4 bases from V and 3 bases from J, with 9 bases between. This CDR3 has 13 residues. The assay was immunoSEQ multiplex PCR, and TCRdb's table has in-frame clones only and misses some. The sample yields approximately 240,000 clones, about 69% seen once. The TCR was taken from a man younger than 45 in good health. Sequenced input: memory CD4+ T cells sorted from blood. Subset reported: CD45RA-negative fraction. V and J are TRBV19 and TRBJ1-1, with D tentatively TRBD1 (5 bases). The DNA for the CDR3 is TGTGCCAGTAGTAGGGGGGATTACACTGAAGCTTTCTTT. The encoded protein is CASSRGDYTEAFF.